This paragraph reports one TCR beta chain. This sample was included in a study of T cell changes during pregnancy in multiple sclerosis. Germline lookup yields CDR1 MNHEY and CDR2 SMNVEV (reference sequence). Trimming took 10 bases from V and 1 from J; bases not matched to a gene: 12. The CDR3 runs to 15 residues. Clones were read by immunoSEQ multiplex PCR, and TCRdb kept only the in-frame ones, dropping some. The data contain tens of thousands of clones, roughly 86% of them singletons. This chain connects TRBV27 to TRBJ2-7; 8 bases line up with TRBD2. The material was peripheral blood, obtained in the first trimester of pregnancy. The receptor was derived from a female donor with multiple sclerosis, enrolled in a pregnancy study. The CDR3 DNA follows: TGTGCCACCCGGGGACGGACTAGCTCGTCCTACGAGCAGTACTTC. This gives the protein CATRGRTSSSYEQYF.